This T cell receptor (beta chain) was captured by sequencing in a study of CD8 T cells in ankylosing spondylitis. Trimming pared 3 bases from V and 1 base from J, leaving 9 bases between. CDR1 is DFQATT and CDR2 is SNEGSKA in the germline V gene (reference sequence). This CDR3 has 13 residues. At least ten counts were recorded for this clonotype. Its antigen is not identified. Quantitative 5'-RACE with molecular barcodes was used to make the TCR beta libraries. Each CDR3 protein gets one entry after TCRdb re-called the 5' RACE reads with MiXCR. The table has 750,000 to 850,000 distinct CDR3 sequences, around 11% seen once; the top ten hold less than 0.65%. Study outcomes and limitations: Reported data indicate significant enrichment of disease-linked clones within matched ankylosing spondylitis synovial fluid. A number of the motif variants had already been described in reactive arthritis synovial fluid and blood. Several highly homologous variants formed a TCR beta motif that appeared characteristic of ankylosing spondylitis blood.

This chain links TRBV20-1 with TRBJ1-1, with D possibly being TRBD1 (5 bases). The origin of this receptor is a male donor with ankylosing spondylitis. The sequencing sample was made of blood, either unsorted or a sorted T cell fraction (not recorded which). CDR3 sequence reads: CSARVGANTEAFF. In nucleotides, the CDR3 is TGCAGTGCTAGGGTTGGGGCGAACACTGAAGCTTTCTTT.